This TCR beta chain was sequenced for a study of beta chain features in type 1 diabetes (dated by TCRdb to the late 2010s). About the full investigation: No differences in mean age, gender distribution, total cell number or subset yield were found between patients and healthy donors. A total of roughly 99,000,000 sorted cells were examined across all samples, and the number of cells per subset was strongly correlated with RNA yield. In the study, recently diagnosed type 1 diabetes patients and matched healthy donors were compared on the TCRB repertoires of their sorted circulating CD4+ T cell subsets. Whereas all 30 or so donors provided naive and central memory subsets, regulatory and stem cell-like memory subsets were isolated from just 8 patients and about 8 healthy donors.

The High Capacity cDNA Reverse Transcription Kit was used to reverse transcribe all of the isolated RNA, meaning that expressed TCRB transcripts were what got sequenced. Naive, central memory and regulatory T cell samples underwent deep immunoSEQ sequencing, averaging around 3.6 million total reads per sample. Sorted cells were lysed in RLT buffer and RNA was extracted with DNase-treated RNeasy Micro or Mini kits, depending on cell number. To prevent cross-contamination, every cell subset was processed on its own, while patient and healthy donor samples were processed together. Using the immunoSEQ multiplex PCR, TCRB sequences were amplified from cDNA into 87-bp fragments spanning the CDR3 region. The amplicons were sequenced using the Illumina HiSeq platform. The authors' pipeline ran thus. Synthetic template baselines were used to correct PCR bias computationally, reads within Hamming distance 2 were collapsed together, and singletons that could not be merged were discarded. Reads were aligned to IMGT to assign V, D and J genes, CDR3 length, and insertions or deletions at six rearrangement sites. Within each subset, clonotype counts were normalized to sorted cell number, after which true diversity and Gini coefficients were computed with the tcR R package. The overlap coefficient, calculated on TCRB nucleotide sequences, was used to quantify repertoire sharing. As a proxy for the pre-selection repertoire, out-of-frame TCRB sequences from naive cells were analyzed. The table comes from immuneACCESS by way of TCRdb, which keeps in-frame sequences with V and J called. Part of the clones is missing from these tables; in studies checked, under half for an unresolved V gene and the rest for unknown reasons. V, J and clone size derive from that table, while D and trimming were established from the DNA sequence. This sample gives 640,000 or so clones in total; 11% to 15% of them show up just once. Just under 0.04% of the sample lies in the top ten.

The study at large found these results: Because the HLA sub-analyses included only small numbers of individuals, any influence of HLA type on TCRB rearrangement was left unresolved. Type 1 diabetes patients showed a moderate but significant shortening of TCRB CDR3 length in all four CD4+ subsets. Because cDNA was sequenced instead of genomic DNA, activated cells with high expression could be over-represented, although the groups did not differ in activation or CD3 levels. Naive, central memory and regulatory TCRB repertoires appeared more similar among patients than among healthy donors. Shorter templates might be favored by PCR, yet because patient and control samples were amplified and corrected together, any such skew would affect both groups equally. At VDJ recombination sites, patients with type 1 diabetes made fewer insertions and deleted more nucleotides, a pattern implying thymic rearrangement abnormalities.

As regards this clone: Its antigen is not yet known. Per-base qualities were not stored, and no clone one base away is much larger.

Each donor gave one peripheral blood draw, averaging roughly 100 mL, which was collected into heparinised tubes. Using a panel that included CD45RO, CCR7, CD25, CD127, CD95 and CD27, naive, central memory, regulatory and stem cell-like memory CD4+ T cells were sorted on a BD FACSAria II. Purity was above 98% for every sorted population. Right away, PBMCs were isolated by Lymphoprep density gradient centrifugation and were stained directly, with no culture step. So that batch effects would be minimized, each experiment stained and sorted samples in pairs, pairing one healthy donor with one patient. Via the germline V gene, CDR1 is KGHSH and CDR2 LQKENI. The V and J ends are trimmed by 3 bases and 3 bases, leaving 14 bases between them. Including the terminal cysteine and phenylalanine, the CDR3 comprises 15 residues. The retained sequence is limited to the CDR3, 45 bases, with the frame set at the first base.

The source material was naive CD4+ T cells from blood. The sample's cell subset or site, from its label and the paper: true naive CD4+ T cells. This TCR came from a man between 18 and 35 years old with type 1 diabetes. Recombination connected TRBV18 to TRBJ1-1; a tentative D call is TRBD1 (5 bases match). The CDR3 region: CASSPPVGAHTEAFF. At the DNA level, the sequence is TGTGCCAGCTCACCGCCCGTAGGGGCCCACACTGAAGCTTTCTTT.